Sequencing of this T cell receptor (beta chain) was carried out in a study of Graves' ophthalmopathy and Graves' hyperthyroidism. Regarding the study as a whole: A model of 13 signatures distinguished ophthalmopathy from stable hyperthyroidism at around 90% sensitivity and 65% to 84% specificity.

At least ten counts were recorded for this clonotype. Its antigen is unknown. CDR3 regions of TCR beta were amplified from RNA transcripts. Second-round multiplex PCR came after first-round RT-PCR with HTBI primers. Each CDR3 protein gets one entry after TCRdb re-called the multiplex PCR reads with MiXCR. The sample lists about 700,000 distinct CDR3 sequences; roughly two fifths were seen once. Ophthalmopathy was moderately-to-severely active, CAS at least 3, NOSPECS at least 4, lasting under 3 months. Other autoimmune diseases, uncontrolled infections, pregnancy or lactation ruled patients out of participation. The CDR3 extends over 16 amino acids. Germline lookup yields CDR1 ENHRY and CDR2 SYGVKD. Trimming took 5 bases from V and 4 from J, leaving 21 bases between them.

This clonotype originated in an adult man with Graves' ophthalmopathy. The sample comprised peripheral blood. The chain uses TRBV10-3 and TRBJ2-7, with D perhaps given as TRBD1 or TRBD2 (5 bases each). The CDR3 region has the DNA TGTGCCATCAGTCCCCCCCCGGGACGCGGTGGGTACGAGCAGTACTTC. Its translation: CAISPPPGRGGYEQYF.